The rows below give T cell receptor beta chains drawn from one sample of a study of control samples from healthy donors and cancer patients. Method: immunoSEQ multiplex PCR; TCRdb's copy keeps in-frame clones and lacks some. This table has more than 70,000 clones, roughly 86% appearing once. Sequenced: PBMCs. These receptors came from a man aged 55-75 years with lung cancer. The conserved cysteine and the conserved F or W are not part of the CDR3 here. Fields, in order: V gene, clone size, J gene, CDR3 protein. Clone size, where shown, is once, few, many, or a class for clones that have expanded.

V: TRBV21-1; size: -; J: TRBJ2-3; CDR3: ASSKVRVSSTDTQY
V: TRBV5-1; size: -; J: TRBJ1-1; CDR3: ASSPSSITEAF
V: TRBV24-1; size: -; J: TRBJ2-5; CDR3: ATSEPRQPQETQY
V: TRBV18; size: once; J: TRBJ2-1; CDR3: ASSPIAGRNEQF
V: TRBV7-2; size: -; J: TRBJ2-2; CDR3: ASSGGVDPGELF
V: TRBV9; size: -; J: TRBJ1-1; CDR3: ASSVLQGRNTEAF
V: TRBV7-3; size: -; J: TRBJ1-2; CDR3: ASSPGGEVGYT
V: TRBV6-5; size: few; J: TRBJ1-5; CDR3: ASKVDSNQPQH
V: TRBV3-1/TRBV3-2; size: -; J: TRBJ1-1; CDR3: ASSQGAQGLSEAF
V: TRBV7-9; size: -; J: TRBJ1-1; CDR3: ASSWDGARNTEAF
V: TRBV4-1; size: -; J: TRBJ2-7; CDR3: ASSQGETGTVYEQY
V: TRBV5-1; size: -; J: TRBJ2-5; CDR3: ASRERRAELQETQY
V: TRBV7-3; size: once; J: TRBJ1-1; CDR3: ASSRGGATEAF
V: TRBV3-1/TRBV3-2; size: -; J: TRBJ1-6; CDR3: ASSSSANSPLH
V: TRBV5-1; size: -; J: TRBJ2-2; CDR3: ASSVSQGSNTGELF
V: TRBV4-2; size: -; J: TRBJ1-1; CDR3: ASSQGFSGREAF
V: TRBV11-1; size: once; J: TRBJ2-5; CDR3: ASSPQVGLQETQY
V: TRBV2; size: -; J: TRBJ2-1; CDR3: ASRLAGGYNEQF